The clone carrying this T cell receptor beta chain was picked up one time. Germline V gene data show CDR1 as SGHNT and CDR2 as YENEEA. This CDR3 is built from 14 residues. V shed 0 bases and J shed 6 bases, with 12 bases lying between them. This entry comes from a study of follicular helper T cells after annual influenza vaccination. The protocol was immunoSEQ multiplex PCR, while the TCRdb copy is restricted to in-frame clones and leaves out a portion. This table holds fewer than 8,000 clones, more than 75% found once. The time point denotes: 2015-2016 season, pre-vaccination. The specimen comprised CXCR5- memory CD4+ T cells sorted from blood, sampled on the day of influenza vaccination. The chain couples TRBV11-3 to TRBJ2-7; D gene ambiguous. The receptor was isolated from an adult who received the influenza vaccine. The CDR3 DNA reads as TGTGCCAGCAGCTTAGAGGGGTTTACTGGCGAGCAGTACTTC. This sequence encodes CASSLEGFTGEQYF.